The next 15 T cell receptor beta chains were all read from a single sample in a study of T cell responses to AZD1222 COVID-19 vaccine. Method: immunoSEQ multiplex PCR; TCRdb's copy keeps in-frame clones and lacks some. This table has over 150,000 clones, 90% appearing once. The specimen was peripheral blood, collected on day 0 of AZD1222 vaccination. The receptors come from an adult in good health.

This sequence joins TRBV7-6 and TRBJ2-1; 11 nucleotides agree with TRBD2. The CDR3 runs to 15 residues. Germline CDR1 is SGHVS and CDR2 is FNYEAQ. V lost 5 bases, J lost 5 bases, and 5 bases stayed unmatched. The CDR3 DNA reads as TGTGCCAGCAGCCTTAGCGGGGGGGCCCACAATGAGCAGTTCTTC. Translation gives CASSLSGGAHNEQFF.

V is TRBV6-5 and J is TRBJ1-1; a possible D gene is TRBD1 (6 bases). This CDR3 is 15 amino acids long. V was pared by 2 bases and J by 1 base, with 11 bases between. Germline CDR1 is MNHEY and CDR2 is SVGAGI. As DNA, the CDR3 is TGTGCCAGCAGTTACCTCATGGGACAGAACACTGAAGCTTTCTTT. It specifies CASSYLMGQNTEAFF.

V is TRBV30 and J is TRBJ1-5, with no clear D. Trimming stripped 0 bases from V and 3 bases from J, with 3 bases between. The germline CDR1 and CDR2 sequences are GTSNPN and SVGIG (reference sequence). The CDR3 is 12 amino acids. CDR3 nucleotides: TGTGCCTGGAGTGTGGTCAATCAGCCCCAGCATTTT. It encodes CAWSVVNQPQHF.

The V call is TRBV2, the J call TRBJ1-2, with 8 bases matching TRBD1. CDR1 and CDR2 (germline): SNHLY, FYNNEI. CDR3 length equals 15 residues. The ends lost 6 bases at V and 2 bases at J; junction bases unmatched: 8. CDR3 sequence (DNA): TGTGCCAGCAGGGAACGGACAGGGAAGAACTATGGCTACACCTTC. It encodes CASRERTGKNYGYTF.

This chain uses TRBV9 with TRBJ1-3; D gene uncertain. V was cut by 3 bases and J by 6 bases, with 10 bases left in between. Germline-derived CDR1 and CDR2 are SGDLS and YYNGEE. CDR3 length: 13 residues. This CDR3 reads CASSAPGPNTIYF. The CDR3 nucleotides are TGTGCCAGCAGCGCTCCTGGCCCAAACACCATATATTTT.

This clone was picked up one time. An end of the junction does not agree with germline; a read error may underlie this. The chain combines TRBV5-8 with TRBJ2-1; D gene uncertain. This CDR3 contains 11 residues. Germline values: CDR1 SGHTS, CDR2 YDEGEE. The DNA for the CDR3 is TGTGCCAGCAGCTTGTACAGTGAGCAGTTCTTC. Amino acid sequence: CASSLYSEQFF.

This chain uses TRBV5-1 with TRBJ1-5; D ambiguous. Germline V lookup: CDR1 SGHRS, CDR2 YFSETQ. The ends were cut back, 4 bases at V and 1 base at J, with 9 bases in the middle. CDR3 length: 14 residues. CDR3 region: CASSPGLSNQPQHF. The CDR3 bases are TGCGCCAGCAGCCCCGGATTAAGCAATCAGCCCCAGCATTTT.

This sequence joins TRBV2 and TRBJ2-2, with 11 bases lining up with TRBD2. The V gene's germline CDR1 is SNHLY and CDR2 FYNNEI. The CDR3 sequence is 15 residues long. Losses at the gene ends were 7 bases for V and 4 bases for J; bases not matched to a gene: 5. CDR3 DNA: TGTGCCAGCAACCCTCTAGCGGGGGGCACCGGGGAGCTGTTTTTT. It is translated as CASNPLAGGTGELFF.

With respect to this clone: Compared with germline, one end of the junction differs, possibly owing to a read error. The chain is built from TRBV7-7 and TRBJ2-5; D is unclear. Germline CDR1 and CDR2: SSHAT and FNYEAQ (reference sequence). This CDR3 has 12 residues. The CDR3 loop reads CASSRSEETQYF. Written as DNA, the CDR3 is TGTGCTAGCAGCCGCTCAGAAGAGACCCAGTACTTC. Filled out from reference TRBV7-7 and TRBJ2-5, the complete variable domain reads GAGVSQSPRYKVTKRGQDVTLRCDPISSHATLYWYQQALGQGPEFLTYFNYEAQPDKSGLPSDRFSAERPEGSISTLTIQRTEQRDSAMYRCASSRSEETQYFGPGTRLLVL.

V gene TRBV5-6 combines with J gene TRBJ1-5; the match to TRBD1 covers 7 bases. The CDR3 totals 15 residues. J was trimmed by 2 bases and V by 4 bases; bases with no gene match: 6. Germline CDR1 and CDR2: SGHDT and YYEEEE. The CDR3 DNA is TGTGCCAGCAGCCCCCAGGGGGGACGCAATCAGCCCCAGCATTTT. Translated: CASSPQGGRNQPQHF. Variable domain in full (rest from reference TRBV5-6 and TRBJ1-5): DAGVTQSPTHLIKTRGQQVTLRCSPKSGHDTVSWYQQALGQGPQFIFQYYEEEERQRGNFPDRFSGHQFPNYSSELNVNALLLGDSALYLCASSPQGGRNQPQHFGDGTRLSIL.

J is TRBJ2-2 and V is TRBV9; no clear D gene. The CDR3 extends over 12 amino acids. From germline, CDR1 is SGDLS and CDR2 YYNGEE. Trimming pared 5 bases from V and 3 bases from J, leaving 5 bases between. CDR3 loop: CASSGDTGELFF. Here the CDR3 DNA reads TGTGCCAGCAGTGGGGACACCGGGGAGCTGTTTTTT.

The V gene is TRBV12-5, the J gene TRBJ2-7; 8 nucleotides match TRBD1. Germline assignment: CDR1 LGHNT and CDR2 FRNRAP. The CDR3 runs to 17 residues. Unmatched junction bases numbered 10, after V lost 3 bases and J lost 0 bases. CDR3 in DNA: TGTGCTAGTGGTTTTAACAGGGGGGCTCCGAGCTCCTACGAGCAGTACTTC. Amino acids: CASGFNRGAPSSYEQYF.

V is TRBV5-1 and J is TRBJ1-4; D is unclear. Per germline, CDR1 SGHRS and CDR2 YFSETQ. The V gene lost 1 base and the J gene lost 7 bases, with 8 bases spanning the gap. The CDR3 extends over 13 amino acids. In DNA, the CDR3 is TGCGCCAGCAGCTTGCCCGACCGTGAAAAACTGTTTTTT. It translates to CASSLPDREKLFF. Complete variable domain (other parts from reference TRBV5-1 and TRBJ1-4): KAGVTQTPRYLIKTRGQQVTLSCSPISGHRSVSWYQQTPGQGLQFLFEYFSETQRNKGNFPGRFSGRQFSNSRSEMNVSTLELGDSALYLCASSLPDREKLFFGSGTQLSVL.

This clone was seen a few times. This chain joins TRBV5-1 and TRBJ2-1, with D hard to call. From germline, CDR1 is SGHRS and CDR2 YFSETQ. Trimming removed 0 bases at V and 7 bases at J, with 2 bases between. This CDR3 spans 11 amino acids. The CDR3 sequence: CASSLANEQFF. CDR3 nucleotide sequence: TGCGCCAGCAGCTTGGCAAATGAGCAGTTCTTC.

CDR3 DNA sequence: TGTGCCAGTAGTCAAGGCCCGGGCCGAGCTGGCTACACCTTC. Its protein product is CASSQGPGRAGYTF. This chain links TRBV19 with TRBJ1-2; D unresolved. Germline CDR1 LNHDA, CDR2 SQIVND (reference sequence). The CDR3 sequence is 14 residues long. V was shortened by 5 bases and J by 7 bases, with 17 bases between the two germline ends.